This T cell receptor beta chain stems from a study of T cells in localized non-small cell lung cancer (dated by TCRdb to between 2020 and 2021). About the full investigation: T cell repertoires of a few hundred early-stage NSCLC patients were analyzed, with tumors being compared against uninvolved tumor-adjacent lungs. The cohort was made up of a few hundred treatment-naive NSCLC patients whose localized lung tumors had been resected. NSCLC patients had a mean age of roughly 66 years, and 120 to 150 were male and around 110 female.

V is pared back by 1 base and J by 1 base, with 8 bases lying between the germline termini. The CDR3 covers 15 residues, taking in both the cysteine and the phenylalanine. The entry retains the CDR3 DNA only, 45 bases that are in frame from base 1. The germline V gene (reference sequence) specifies SSHAT as CDR1 and FNYEAQ as CDR2. As for this clone: This receptor's antigen is unknown. Nothing much larger sits one base from this clone, and base qualities are not available.

The immunoSEQ Assay was used to sequence TCR beta CDR3 regions from DNA. Regarding the original processing steps: T cell density was computed as TCR beta template counts normalized to usable DNA estimated by amplifying housekeeping genes. Using the preseqR package, richness was estimated by extrapolating to 120,000 templates for tissue samples and 400,000 templates for PBMC samples. Clonality was defined as one minus Pielou's evenness. Differential abundance testing on productive amino-acid clonotypes, with a minimum total count of 5 and an alpha of 0.1, was used to identify tissue-enriched TCRs. Repertoire overlap between compartments was quantified with the Jaccard Index and Morisita Overlap Index. GLIPH clustered TCR beta CDR3s with public tetramer-defined viral CDR3s; viral motifs required at least three viral sequences plus V-gene enrichment. TCRdb holds this immuneACCESS table with in-frame rearrangements only. Some clones are missing; in checked studies, unresolved V genes explain under half, and the rest has no known cause. The V and J calls and the clone size are those of that table, but D and trimming were determined from the DNA. The sample yields some 52,000 clones; roughly 90% were counted once. The ten largest clonotypes hold approximately 20% of the sample.

The paper's findings and limits, for the study overall: A median of roughly 60 of the top 100 tumor clones turned up in the paired uninvolved adjacent lung, and 25 to 30 of those clones also ranked among the top 100 of that same adjacent lung. Because multi-region tumor sequencing was not performed, intratumor heterogeneity could not be ruled out. Higher T cell density in blood was associated with longer overall survival, whereas higher clonality in adjacent lung was associated with shorter survival. The highest T cell clonality was observed in uninvolved tumor-adjacent lung, where clonality exceeded that of tumor, suggesting that antigenic responses were more focused in uninvolved tumor-adjacent lung. Because the study design was exploratory, TCR variables were selected using unadjusted p-values without false-discovery rate correction.

At diagnosis, peripheral blood, uninvolved tumor-adjacent lung and tumor were collected and stored as a combination of fresh-frozen and FFPE material. Blood samples were analyzed as peripheral blood mononuclear cells for TCR repertoire profiling. The source of this sequence is a male donor aged 60 or over with stage III squamous cell lung carcinoma. The input for sequencing was peripheral blood, taken before any cancer treatment. The receptor chain draws on TRBV7-7 and TRBJ2-1; TRBD1 is perhaps the D gene, given 6 matching bases. In nucleotide form, the sequence is TGTGCCAGCAGCTTAGGGCAGGGGTCCTACAATGAGCAGTTCTTC. Its amino acids are CASSLGQGSYNEQFF.